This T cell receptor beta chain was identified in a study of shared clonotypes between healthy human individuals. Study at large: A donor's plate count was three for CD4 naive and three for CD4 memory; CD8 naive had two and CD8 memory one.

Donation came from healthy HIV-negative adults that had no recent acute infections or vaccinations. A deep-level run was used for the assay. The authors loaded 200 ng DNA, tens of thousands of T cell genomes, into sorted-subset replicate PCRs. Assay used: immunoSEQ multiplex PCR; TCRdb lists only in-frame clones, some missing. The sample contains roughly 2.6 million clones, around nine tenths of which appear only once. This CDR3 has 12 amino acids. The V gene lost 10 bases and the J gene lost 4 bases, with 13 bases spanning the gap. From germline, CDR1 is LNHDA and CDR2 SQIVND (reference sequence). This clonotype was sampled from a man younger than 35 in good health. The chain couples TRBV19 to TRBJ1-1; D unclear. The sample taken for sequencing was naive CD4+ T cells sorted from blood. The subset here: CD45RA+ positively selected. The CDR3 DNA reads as TGTGCCACCCAGAGAGACCGCACTGAAGCTTTCTTT. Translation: CATQRDRTEAFF.